The 20 T cell receptor beta chains presented below share a single source sample, sequenced in a study of T cells in Graves' hyperthyroidism and ophthalmopathy. TCR beta CDR3 regions were amplified from RNA. The TCR CDR3 first-round RT-PCR relied on the HTBI primer set. TCRdb re-analysed the multiplex PCR reads in MiXCR, keeping a single row per CDR3 protein. The sample shows roughly 740,000 distinct CDR3 sequences, approximately 16% of them seen only once. The material sequenced was blood. The source of these receptors is a man younger than 30 with Graves' hyperthyroidism.

This clonotype has just a few counts. V usage is TRBV20-1 and J usage is TRBJ2-5, with TRBD1 matching over 8 bases. This CDR3 has 13 amino acids. The germline V gene encodes CDR1 DFQATT and CDR2 SNEGSKA (reference sequence). V lost 6 bases and J lost 5; bases outside the gene matches: 8. This CDR3 is CSARLRGLETQYF. DNA for the CDR3: TGCAGTGCACGCCTCAGGGGGCTGGAGACCCAGTACTTC.

This clonotype was observed many times. The V gene is TRBV12-3 or TRBV12-4, the J gene TRBJ2-7; D tentatively fits TRBD1 or TRBD2 (5 bases each). Trimming took off 6 bases at V and 0 bases at J, with 15 bases between the two ends. CDR3 length: 15 amino acids. CDR3 amino acids: CASSSVGDLSYEQYF. The CDR3 nucleotides are TGTGCCAGCAGCTCAGTCGGGGACCTCTCCTACGAGCAGTACTTC.

This clonotype was seen a handful of times. The chain is built from TRBV5-6 and TRBJ1-5; TRBD1 agrees at 11 bases. From germline, CDR1 is SGHDT and CDR2 YYEEEE. CDR3 length equals 17 residues. Trimming cost V 4 bases and J 5 bases; bases outside gene matches: 11. The CDR3, as DNA: TGTGCCAGCAGCCGCAAGGACAGGGGGCAACATGATCAGCCCCAGCATTTT. Encoded protein: CASSRKDRGQHDQPQHF.

A single count supports this clonotype. The chain carries TRBV7-9 and TRBJ2-7, with 14 bases identical to TRBD2. Germline lookup yields CDR1 SEHNR and CDR2 FQNEAQ (reference sequence). This CDR3 comprises 16 residues. The V and J ends lost 6 bases and 0 bases, in that order; junction bases with no gene match: 4. The CDR3 bases are TGTGCCAGCAGTCCGGGACTAGCGGGAGTCTCCTACGAGCAGTACTTC. It codes for CASSPGLAGVSYEQYF.

The genes are TRBV20-1 and TRBJ2-1, with 10 bases that match TRBD2. After removal of 3 bases from V and 4 bases from J, the junction contained 3 bases not matched to a gene. CDR1 is DFQATT, CDR2 SNEGSKA, per germline (reference sequence). CDR3 length equals 14 residues. The CDR3 is CSASGTSVYNEQFF. The CDR3 nucleotides read TGCAGTGCTAGCGGGACTAGCGTATACAATGAGCAGTTCTTC.

This clonotype occurred many times. The chain carries TRBV6-2 or TRBV6-3 and TRBJ2-7; 8 nucleotides align to TRBD1. The CDR3 totals 14 residues. The junction had 6 bases not matched to a gene; V was cut back by 6 bases and J by 2 bases. Germline V gives CDR1 MNHEY, CDR2 SVGEGT. The chain's CDR3 is CASSPRRGPYEQYF. Written as DNA, the CDR3 is TGTGCCAGCAGCCCTCGCAGGGGGCCCTACGAGCAGTACTTC.

The chain joins TRBV5-1 to TRBJ1-1; D unresolved. V shed 2 bases and J shed 1 base, with 6 bases lying between them. Germline lookup yields CDR1 SGHRS and CDR2 YFSETQ. CDR3 length: 13 residues. CDR3 region: CASSFPGNTEAFF. The CDR3 DNA reads as TGCGCCAGCAGCTTCCCGGGGAACACTGAAGCTTTCTTT.

This rearrangement joins TRBV27 to TRBJ2-2; no definite D call. V lost 5 bases, J lost 5 bases, and 12 bases lay in between. In germline, CDR1 is MNHEY, CDR2 SMNVEV (reference sequence). The CDR3 contains 14 residues. This CDR3 reads CASSDLGDTGELFF. The DNA for the CDR3 is TGTGCCAGCAGTGATTTAGGAGATACCGGGGAGCTGTTTTTT.

This chain links TRBV13 with TRBJ2-1, with TRBD2 identical over 9 bases. The J segment lost 3 bases and the V segment lost 5 bases, leaving 14 bases of the junction unmatched. This CDR3 region has 18 residues. Germline V CDR1 and CDR2: PRHDT, FYEKMQ (reference sequence). CDR3 protein: CASSLEAWPSGNYNEQFF. The CDR3, as DNA: TGTGCCAGCAGCCTCGAGGCGTGGCCTAGCGGGAACTACAATGAGCAGTTCTTC.

The chain has TRBV7-9 and TRBJ1-4, with 8 bases aligning to TRBD1. The germline CDR1 and CDR2 sequences are SEHNR and FQNEAQ (reference sequence). V lost 8 bases to trimming and J lost 5 bases; unmatched junction nucleotides: 4. The CDR3 is made up of 13 amino acids. CDR3 loop: CASRTGTNEKLFF. The CDR3 DNA is TGTGCCAGCCGGACAGGGACAAATGAAAAACTGTTTTTT. Full variable domain (outside the CDR3, taken from reference TRBV7-9 and TRBJ1-4): DTGVSQNPRHKITKRGQNVTFRCDPISEHNRLYWYRQTLGQGPEFLTYFQNEAQLEKSRLLSDRFSAERPKGSFSTLEIQRTEQGDSAMYLCASRTGTNEKLFFGSGTQLSVL.

The V gene is TRBV6-2 or TRBV6-3, the J gene TRBJ2-1; 7 bases match TRBD2. V dropped 4 bases and J dropped 8; count of bases not matched to a gene: 14. The CDR3 is made up of 16 amino acids. Germline CDR1 and CDR2: MNHEY and SVGEGT. CDR3 region: CASSSFLSGWNHEQFF. CDR3 DNA sequence: TGTGCCAGCAGTTCCTTTCTTAGCGGGTGGAACCATGAGCAGTTCTTC.

This clonotype came up many times. The CDR3 reads CASRDSSDTQYF. The CDR3, as DNA: TGTGCCAGCAGGGACAGCTCAGATACGCAGTATTTT. The rearrangement uses TRBV2 and TRBJ2-3, with a possible D match to TRBD1 (6 bases). Germline CDR1 reads SNHLY; CDR2 reads FYNNEI. The CDR3 covers 12 residues. V gave up 6 bases and J gave up 4 bases, with 8 bases separating them.

This clonotype was seen at least ten times. This chain uses TRBV3-1 with TRBJ2-1; D gene ambiguous. Germline CDR1 reads LGHDT; CDR2 reads YNNKEL (reference sequence). Between the trimmed V and J ends, which lost 0 bases and 3 bases, there was a span of 6 bases. The CDR3 loop spans 14 amino acids. CDR3 DNA: TGTGCCAGCAGCCAAGAGACCCGCTACAATGAGCAGTTCTTC. It specifies CASSQETRYNEQFF.

The chain carries TRBV5-6 and TRBJ2-1, with 10 bases matching TRBD2. The CDR3 runs 18 residues. V was clipped by 4 bases and J by 0 bases; unmatched bases: 10. Germline V gene data show CDR1 as SGHDT and CDR2 as YYEEEE. This CDR3 is CASSQILAGGISYNEQFF. The CDR3 DNA sequence: TGTGCCAGCAGCCAAATATTAGCGGGGGGAATCTCCTACAATGAGCAGTTCTTC.

The genes are TRBV6-2 or TRBV6-3 and TRBJ2-1; TRBD2 agrees at 7 bases. J was trimmed by 0 bases and V by 5 bases; bases with no gene match: 16. This CDR3 region has 19 residues. Germline CDR1 reads MNHEY; CDR2 reads SVGEGT. CDR3 DNA sequence: TGTGCCAGCAGTCCCGGTAGCAGCGGGGTTCTCAGCTCCTACAATGAGCAGTTCTTC. Its translation: CASSPGSSGVLSSYNEQFF.

As concerns this clonotype: A read error may explain this, as a much larger clone is one base away. The V call is TRBV28, the J call TRBJ1-4; 8 nucleotides align to TRBD1. CDR1 and CDR2 from the germline V gene are MDHEN and SYDVKM. With V trimmed by 6 bases and J by 8 bases, 14 bases remained unmatched. The length of the CDR3 is 16 residues. In DNA form, the CDR3 reads TGTGCCAGCAGCTCTCTTGACAGGGGCGTAGGCGAAAAACTGTTTTTT. It yields the protein CASSSLDRGVGEKLFF.

There are many counts of this clonotype. The chain recombines TRBV28 with TRBJ2-3; the match to TRBD1 covers 8 bases. Trimming at V came to 6 bases and at J to 5 bases, leaving 7 bases not matched to a gene. The CDR3 is 14 amino acids. CDR1 is MDHEN and CDR2 is SYDVKM in the germline V gene. CDR3: CASSLTGGGDTQYF. Here the CDR3 DNA reads TGTGCCAGCAGCTTAACAGGGGGAGGAGATACGCAGTATTTT. Complete variable domain (other parts from reference TRBV28 and TRBJ2-3): DVKVTQSSRYLVKRTGEKVFLECVQDMDHENMFWYRQDPGLGLRLIYFSYDVKMKEKGDIPEGYSVSREKKERFSLILESASTNQTSMYLCASSLTGGGDTQYFGPGTRLTVL.

The chain is built from TRBV14 and TRBJ2-1; 7 positions agree with TRBD2. Trimming at V came to 4 bases and at J to 4 bases, leaving 4 bases not matched to a gene. The germline V gene encodes CDR1 SGHDN and CDR2 FVKESK. The CDR3 loop spans 14 amino acids. CDR3 in DNA: TGTGCCAGCAGCCCCCTAGCGGTTTACAATGAGCAGTTCTTC. Translating gives CASSPLAVYNEQFF.

A few counts support this clonotype. This chain uses TRBV6-1 with TRBJ2-2; 8 bases fit TRBD2. V dropped 8 bases and J dropped 2; count of bases not matched to a gene: 19. CDR1 is MNHNS and CDR2 is SASEGT in the germline V gene. There are 19 residues in the CDR3. CDR3 region: CASQRGSGTGLGNTGELFF. In DNA, the CDR3 is TGTGCCAGCCAGAGGGGGTCAGGGACGGGACTAGGTAACACCGGGGAGCTGTTTTTT.

CDR3 sequence reads: CSALVSSRGQETQYF. In DNA form, the CDR3 reads TGCAGTGCTCTCGTTAGTTCCAGGGGACAGGAGACCCAGTACTTC. The V call is TRBV20-1, the J call TRBJ2-5; 7 bases match TRBD1. Germline CDR1 DFQATT, CDR2 SNEGSKA (reference sequence). This CDR3 comprises 15 residues. V was pared by 5 bases and J by 5 bases, with 14 bases of the junction left unmatched.